In its sample, the clone carrying this T cell receptor beta chain was seen a few times. Its antigen remains unknown. Healthy bone marrow donors made up the cohort. 60 Vbeta and 13 Jbeta primers were used in PCR. Sequencing was performed with immunoSEQ multiplex PCR; in TCRdb, only in-frame clones are kept and a portion is missing. The profile shows over 50,000 clones, 55% to 75% of them singletons. The entry originates in a study of cytomegalovirus exposure and HLA in healthy donors. Study-wide results and limits: In a later analysis, across HLA loci, associated TCR counts were highest for DRB1, lowest for HLA-C. Among TCR beta chains, those listed as cytomegalovirus-associated numbered around 160. Presence/absence analyses rested on an assumption that sequencing depth was roughly uniform across donors.

This CDR3 contains 13 residues. Germline CDR1 MNHNS, CDR2 SASEGT. The V gene lost 5 bases and the J gene lost 8 bases, with 13 bases spanning the gap. V and J are TRBV6-1 and TRBJ1-5; perhaps TRBD1 as D (6 bases). The clonotype comes from a man aged 40-49 years in good health and CMV-seropositive. The sequenced material came from PBMCs. The CDR3 nucleotides read TGTGCCAGCAGTCCACTGGACAGCAAGCCCCAGCATTTT. Translating gives CASSPLDSKPQHF.